This TCR beta chain derives from a study of blood T cell repertoires in COVID-19. Study-wide context: PBMCs, B-cell-depleted T cells, or T cells were the source of the cDNA or gDNA that made up the material.

Source study methods: Cell counts per sample came from amplifying reference gene primers. The data were produced by immunoSEQ multiplex PCR, yet TCRdb's version contains in-frame clones alone and is incomplete. Clone size and the V and J calls come from that table; the DNA yielded D and trimming. The data hold about 230,000 clones, with around 80% observed a single time. CDR1 is SNHLY, CDR2 FYNNEI, per germline. Trimming stripped 5 bases from V and 2 bases from J, with 9 bases between. CDR3 length equals 13 residues. The sequenced material came from peripheral blood. The receptor was isolated from a man at least 80 years old with acute or convalescent COVID-19. The rearrangement links TRBV2 to TRBJ1-2; D perhaps matches TRBD1 (6 bases). CDR3 bases: TGTGCCAGCAGTAGACAGGCGAACTATGGCTACACCTTC. This encodes CASSRQANYGYTF.